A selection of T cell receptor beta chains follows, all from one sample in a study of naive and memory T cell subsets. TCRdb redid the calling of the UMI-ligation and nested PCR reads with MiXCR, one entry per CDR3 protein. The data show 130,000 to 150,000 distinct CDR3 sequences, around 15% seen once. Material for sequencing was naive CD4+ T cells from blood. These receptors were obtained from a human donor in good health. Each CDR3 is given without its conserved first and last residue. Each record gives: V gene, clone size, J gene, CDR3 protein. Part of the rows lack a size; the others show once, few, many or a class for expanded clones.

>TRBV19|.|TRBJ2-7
ASSTGLGNYEQY
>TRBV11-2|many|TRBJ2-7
ASSTLPGTLEGEQY
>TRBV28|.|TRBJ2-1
ASSAYYNEQF
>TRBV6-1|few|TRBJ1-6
ASSELDRGNSPLH
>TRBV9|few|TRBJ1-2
ASSPGENYGYT
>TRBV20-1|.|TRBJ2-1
SARDRRGGGATRNEQF
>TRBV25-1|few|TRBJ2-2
ASSEGSLAGELF
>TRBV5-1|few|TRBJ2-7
ASSPLGKAYEQY
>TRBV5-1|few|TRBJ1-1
ASSEPGGYTEAF
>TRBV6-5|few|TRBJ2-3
ASSLTQGPLSTDTQY
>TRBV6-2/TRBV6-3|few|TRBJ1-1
ASSRETNTEAF
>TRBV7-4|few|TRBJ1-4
ASSLGQGAREEKLF
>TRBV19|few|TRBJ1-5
ASSTGQGHNQPQH
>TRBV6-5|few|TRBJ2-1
ASRQTSGRSNEQF
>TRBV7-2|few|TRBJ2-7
ASSLAGGPDEQY
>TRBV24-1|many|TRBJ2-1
ATQRLNEQF
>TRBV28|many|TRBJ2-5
ASAAGTPVLPQY
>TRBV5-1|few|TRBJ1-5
ASSLGGETPQH
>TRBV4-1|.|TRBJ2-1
ASSTGLAKGSRNNEQF
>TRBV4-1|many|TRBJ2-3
ASSQVREGPDTQY
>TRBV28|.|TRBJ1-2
ASSSDRAGGYT
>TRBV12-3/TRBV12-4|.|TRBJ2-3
ASTLTIGGTDTQY
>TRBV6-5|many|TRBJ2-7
ASSGNAGYEQY
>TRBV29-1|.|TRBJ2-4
SVVLAKNIQY
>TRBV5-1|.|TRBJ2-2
ASSLELAGGTGELF
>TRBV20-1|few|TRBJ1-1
SARPRMNTEAF
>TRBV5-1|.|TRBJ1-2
ASSPDTHYT
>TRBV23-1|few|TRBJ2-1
ASSLRYPSYNEQF
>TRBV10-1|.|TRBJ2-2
ASSAGQGVTGELF
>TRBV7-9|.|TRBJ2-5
ASSFVAGQETQY
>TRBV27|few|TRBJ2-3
ASSFRDVRGDTQY
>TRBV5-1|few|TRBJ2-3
ASCSELAGVGDTQY
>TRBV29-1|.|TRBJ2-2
SVEGSVIGTGELF
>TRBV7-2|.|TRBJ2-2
ASSLLRNTGELF
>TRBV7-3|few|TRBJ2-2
ASSPQLGTGELF
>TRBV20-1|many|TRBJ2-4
SAYRALQY
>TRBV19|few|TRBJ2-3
ASSSRQSSTDTQY
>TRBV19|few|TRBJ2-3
ASSIATSGSDTQY
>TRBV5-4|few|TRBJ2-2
ASSLAGTSGSITGELF
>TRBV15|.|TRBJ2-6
ATSREKTPRSRANVLT
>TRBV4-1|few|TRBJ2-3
ASSQDLVRLDTQY
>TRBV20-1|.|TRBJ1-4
SARDWQDYNEKLF
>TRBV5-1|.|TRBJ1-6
ASRADTSSSYNSPLH
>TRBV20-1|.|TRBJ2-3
SARDPGGAYTDTQY
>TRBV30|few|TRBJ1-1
ALRTVMNTEAF
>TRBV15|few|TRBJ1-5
ATSRGDRGVNQPQH
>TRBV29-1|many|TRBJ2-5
SVVPGTDLTQETQY
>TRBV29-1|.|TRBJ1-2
SVVGSESNYGYT
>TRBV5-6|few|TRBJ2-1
ASSLIGRGYNEQF
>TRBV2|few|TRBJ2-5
ATAGTETETQY
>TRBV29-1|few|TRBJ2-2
SVVYGRGTGELF
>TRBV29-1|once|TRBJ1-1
SVAGQQKNTEAF